This T cell receptor (beta chain) was documented in a study of cytomegalovirus exposure and HLA in healthy donors. Findings and caveats of the study: TCR beta chains numbering 150 to 200 were designated cytomegalovirus-associated. The majority of TCR sequences were rare, yet some public TCRs appeared in many donors. In vitro, a few CMV-associated chains proved specific for CMV antigens.

To note about this clone: Its antigen remains unknown.

The CDR3 loop spans 16 amino acids. The ends lost 6 bases at V and 0 bases at J; junction bases unmatched: 6. CDR1 is SNHLY, CDR2 FYNNEI, per germline. Some clones are missing from TCRdb's copy, which holds only in-frame ones; the method was immunoSEQ multiplex PCR. Here the sample spans about 55,000 clones, around nine tenths being singletons. This rearrangement joins TRBV2 to TRBJ1-5; 9 bases match TRBD1. The origin of this receptor is a man younger than 35 in good health and CMV-seronegative. Sequenced: PBMCs. The CDR3 region has the DNA TGTGCCAGCAGCGGGGACAGGGCTCTTAGCAATCAGCCCCAGCATTTT. It translates to CASSGDRALSNQPQHF.